These 15 T cell receptor beta chains were sequenced from one sample in a study of regulatory T cells in long-lasting Graves disease. Building the TCR beta libraries relied on iRepertoire HTBI primers, and CDR3 regions underwent Arm-PCR. MiXCR was run by TCRdb on the multiplex PCR reads, yielding one entry per CDR3 protein. The repertoire holds about 540,000 distinct CDR3 sequences, with approximately 13% as singletons. Time point reported: newly diagnosed GD, antithyroid drugs for less than 3 months. From PBMCs, RNA was extracted and then used to make the TCR library. This same sample was also taken into another study, of T cells in Graves' hyperthyroidism and ophthalmopathy.

The sample was peripheral blood mononuclear cells (PBMCs), taken at new diagnosis, from a patient treated with antithyroid drugs. These receptors all come from a man aged 25-40 years with Graves disease.

This clonotype has a count of ten or more. The chain joins TRBV9 to TRBJ1-1; tentatively, D is TRBD1 (5 bases). V gave up 4 bases and J gave up 3 bases, with 13 bases separating them. Per germline, CDR1 SGDLS and CDR2 YYNGEE. This CDR3 has 14 residues. CDR3 bases: TGTGCCAGCAGCCGCCGGGGGACCGACACTGAAGCTTTCTTT. It encodes CASSRRGTDTEAFF.

The V and J genes are TRBV20-1 and TRBJ2-1; 9 nucleotides align to TRBD2. Trimming cost V 6 bases and J 6 bases; bases outside gene matches: 12. Germline V gives CDR1 DFQATT, CDR2 SNEGSKA (reference sequence). CDR3 size: 15 residues. The CDR3 bases are TGCAGTGCCCACCCGCCAAGCGGGAGGTTCAATGAGCAGTTCTTC. It codes for CSAHPPSGRFNEQFF.

This clonotype has at least ten counts. The CDR3 DNA sequence: TGCAGTGCTAGAGGAGGGGCGGGAGGGCCCCAAGAGACCCAGTACTTC. This codes for CSARGGAGGPQETQYF. The chain is built from TRBV20-1 and TRBJ2-5; 9 nucleotides match TRBD2. The ends lost 1 base at V and 1 base at J; junction bases unmatched: 7. Germline CDR1 reads DFQATT; CDR2 reads SNEGSKA (reference sequence). This CDR3 contains 16 residues.

At least ten counts were recorded for this clonotype. This chain uses TRBV24-1 with TRBJ2-1, with 9 bases that match TRBD2. The germline V gene has CDR1 KGHDR and CDR2 SFDVKD. V was clipped by 0 bases and J by 11 bases; unmatched bases: 10. The CDR3 sequence is 16 residues long. CDR3 nucleotide sequence: TGTGCCACCAGTGATTTGTCGGTAGCGGGAGAGGGAAAGCAGTTCTTC. This gives the protein CATSDLSVAGEGKQFF.

This sequence joins TRBV6-1 and TRBJ2-3; D remains unclear. The V and J ends lost 6 bases and 5 bases respectively, with 6 bases between them. The germline V gene has CDR1 MNHNS and CDR2 SASEGT. This CDR3 comprises 11 residues. CDR3 loop: CASRSLDTQYF. CDR3 DNA sequence: TGTGCCAGCAGGTCTTTAGATACGCAGTATTTT.

This clonotype occurred many times. The V and J genes are TRBV2 and TRBJ1-1; D remains unclear. The CDR3 has 13 residues. V was shortened by 4 bases and J by 1 base, with 7 bases between the two germline ends. CDR1 and CDR2 (germline): SNHLY, FYNNEI. The CDR3 sequence: CASSGTSNTEAFF. Written as DNA, the CDR3 is TGTGCCAGCAGTGGGACTTCGAACACTGAAGCTTTCTTT.

This clonotype came up a few times. This chain connects TRBV27 to TRBJ1-5; 9 positions match TRBD1. The CDR3 consists of 16 residues. V shed 5 bases, J shed 5 bases, and the junction held 10 bases outside the gene matches. Per germline, CDR1 MNHEY and CDR2 SMNVEV (reference sequence). The chain's CDR3 is CASSRTGTGQYQPQHF. The CDR3 coding sequence is TGTGCCAGCAGTCGAACTGGGACAGGGCAATATCAGCCCCAGCATTTT.

This clonotype appeared many times. This sequence joins TRBV11-3 and TRBJ2-7; D is possibly TRBD2 (5 bases). Germline CDR1 SGHNT, CDR2 YENEEA. The length of the CDR3 is 14 residues. V was shortened by 7 bases and J by 2 bases, with 15 bases between the two germline ends. The chain's CDR3 is CASTGERDPYEQYF. CDR3 DNA sequence: TGTGCCAGCACTGGGGAGCGCGACCCCTACGAGCAGTACTTC.

This clonotype was observed a few times. The CDR3 DNA is TGTGCCAGCAGCCCTCAGGGCTGGCTAGCGGGCTCCTACGAGCAGTACTTC. Protein: CASSPQGWLAGSYEQYF. V usage is TRBV11-2 and J usage is TRBJ2-7; TRBD2 matches 8 bases. CDR1 SGHAT and CDR2 FQNNGV come from the germline V gene. The CDR3 extends over 17 amino acids. The ends lost 5 bases at V and 0 bases at J; junction bases unmatched: 12.

This sequence joins TRBV10-1 and TRBJ2-3, with 11 bases identical to TRBD2. The J segment lost 3 bases and the V segment lost 7 bases, leaving 3 bases of the junction unmatched. The CDR3 sequence is 14 residues long. The V gene's germline CDR1 is WNHNN and CDR2 SYGVQD (reference sequence). The CDR3 protein is CASKRTSGTDTQYF. The CDR3 coding sequence is TGCGCCAGCAAACGGACTAGCGGGACAGATACGCAGTATTTT.

This clonotype has a count of ten or more. The chain uses TRBV7-2 and TRBJ1-4; 7 bases fit TRBD1. The CDR3 has 14 residues. The germline V gene has CDR1 SGHTA and CDR2 FQGNSA. Unmatched junction bases numbered 9, after V lost 6 bases and J lost 8 bases. CDR3 amino acids: CASSRGPVSEKLFF. CDR3 bases: TGTGCCAGCAGTAGGGGGCCGGTATCGGAAAAACTGTTTTTT.

The sample holds a few counts of this clonotype. This chain connects TRBV20-1 to TRBJ2-1; 10 positions agree with TRBD1. This CDR3 region has 14 residues. The V and J ends lost 4 bases and 5 bases, in that order; junction bases with no gene match: 5. CDR1 DFQATT and CDR2 SNEGSKA come from the germline V gene (reference sequence). Here the CDR3 reads CSATSGTGDNEQFF. In DNA form, the CDR3 reads TGCAGTGCTACATCCGGGACAGGGGACAATGAGCAGTTCTTC.

This clonotype was observed many times. The chain recombines TRBV24-1 with TRBJ2-1, with TRBD1 matching over 8 bases. The V gene's germline CDR1 is KGHDR and CDR2 SFDVKD. V gave up 7 bases and J gave up 6 bases; unmatched junction bases: 16. The CDR3 length is 17 residues. The CDR3 loop reads CATSATPGQGAGNEQFF. CDR3 bases: TGTGCCACCAGCGCTACCCCTGGACAGGGTGCAGGCAATGAGCAGTTCTTC.

As regards this clonotype: This sequence may be a read error, since a much larger clone differs from it by one base. Given the absence of the conserved phenylalanine or tryptophan at the CDR3 end, a read error is likely. V usage is TRBV12-3 or TRBV12-4 and J usage is TRBJ1-6, with D uncertain. The CDR3 totals 13 residues. Trimming pared 0 bases from V and 9 bases from J, leaving 6 bases between. The CDR3 DNA follows: TGTGCCAGCAGTTTAGCAGAAGGTTCACCCCTCCACTCT. Its translation: CASSLAEGSPLHS.

This clonotype was observed a few times. The chain carries TRBV10-2 and TRBJ1-2, with 8 bases matching TRBD1. Trimming removed 8 bases from V and 1 base from J; junction bases left unmatched: 6. The germline CDR1 and CDR2 sequences are WSHSY and SAAADI. The CDR3 extends over 14 amino acids. For the CDR3, the DNA is TGCGCCAGCGGGGGGACAGGCAATAACTATGGCTACACCTTC. It is translated as CASGGTGNNYGYTF.